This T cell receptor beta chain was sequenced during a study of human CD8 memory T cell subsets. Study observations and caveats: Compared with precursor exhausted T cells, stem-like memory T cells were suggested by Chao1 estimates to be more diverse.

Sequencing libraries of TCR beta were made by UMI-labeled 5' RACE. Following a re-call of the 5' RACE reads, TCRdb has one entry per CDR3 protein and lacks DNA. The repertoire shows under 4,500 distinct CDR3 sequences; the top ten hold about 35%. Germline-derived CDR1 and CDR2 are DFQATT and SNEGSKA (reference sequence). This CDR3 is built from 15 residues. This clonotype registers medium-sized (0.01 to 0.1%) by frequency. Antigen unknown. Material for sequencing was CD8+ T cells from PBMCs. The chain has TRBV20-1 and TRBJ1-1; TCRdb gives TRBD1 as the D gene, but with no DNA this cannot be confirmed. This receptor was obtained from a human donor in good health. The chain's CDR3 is CSARDPSRGDVEAFF.